Reported below is one T cell receptor beta chain. Measured with immunoSEQ multiplex PCR; TCRdb has only the in-frame clones, and not every one. The data hold about 140,000 clones, with 88% observed a single time. This sample was included in a study of blood T cell repertoires in COVID-19. Trimming took off 5 bases at V and 1 base at J, with 15 bases between the two ends. This CDR3 region has 16 residues. The V gene's germline CDR1 is MNHEY and CDR2 SMNVEV (reference sequence). The chain recombines TRBV27 with TRBJ1-5; TRBD1 is a possible D gene (6 bases). Sequenced: peripheral blood. The origin of this receptor is a man aged 50 or older with active or convalescent COVID-19. The CDR3 is CASSLRGTRSNQPQHF. The CDR3 DNA follows: TGTGCCAGCAGTCTCCGAGGGACAAGGAGCAATCAGCCCCAGCATTTT.